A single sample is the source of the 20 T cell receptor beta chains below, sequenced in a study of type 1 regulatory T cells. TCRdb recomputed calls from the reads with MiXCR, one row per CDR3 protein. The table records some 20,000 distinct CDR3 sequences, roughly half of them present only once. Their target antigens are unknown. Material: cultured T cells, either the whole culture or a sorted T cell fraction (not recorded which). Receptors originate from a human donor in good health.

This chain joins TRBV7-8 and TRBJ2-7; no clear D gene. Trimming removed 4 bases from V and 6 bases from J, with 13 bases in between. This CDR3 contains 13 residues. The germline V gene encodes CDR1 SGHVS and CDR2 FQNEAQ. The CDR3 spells CASSSTPRAEQYF. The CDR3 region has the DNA TGTGCCAGCAGCTCCACCCCGAGAGCCGAGCAGTACTTC.

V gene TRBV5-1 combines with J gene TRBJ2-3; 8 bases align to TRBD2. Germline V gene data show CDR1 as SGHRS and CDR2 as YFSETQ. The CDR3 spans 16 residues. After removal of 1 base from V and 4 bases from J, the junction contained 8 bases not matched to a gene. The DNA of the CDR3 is TGCGCCAGCAGCTTGACGGGGGGGATAGCTGCAGATACGCAGTATTTT. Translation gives CASSLTGGIAADTQYF.

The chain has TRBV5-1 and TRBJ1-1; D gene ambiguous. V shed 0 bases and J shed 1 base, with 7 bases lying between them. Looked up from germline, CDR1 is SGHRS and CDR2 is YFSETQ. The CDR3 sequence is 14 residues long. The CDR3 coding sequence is TGCGCCAGCAGCTTGGGCCCGGGGAACACTGAAGCTTTCTTT. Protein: CASSLGPGNTEAFF.

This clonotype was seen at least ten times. The CDR3: CASSLKLAGSLMTQYF. The CDR3, as DNA: TGTGCCAGCAGCTTAAAACTAGCGGGAAGCCTAATGACCCAGTACTTC. The V and J genes are TRBV7-8 and TRBJ2-5, with 10 bases identical to TRBD2. This CDR3 spans 16 amino acids. The trim removed 2 bases at V and 7 bases at J, leaving 10 bases unmatched. Looked up from germline, CDR1 is SGHVS and CDR2 is FQNEAQ.

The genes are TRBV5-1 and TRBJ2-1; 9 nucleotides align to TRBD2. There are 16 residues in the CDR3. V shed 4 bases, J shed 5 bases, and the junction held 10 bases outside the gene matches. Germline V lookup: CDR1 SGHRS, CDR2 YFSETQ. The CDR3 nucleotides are TGCGCCAGCAGCCCCCTGGCGGGGGGGCCTAACAATGAGCAGTTCTTC. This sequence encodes CASSPLAGGPNNEQFF. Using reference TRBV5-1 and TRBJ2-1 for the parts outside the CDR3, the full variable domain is KAGVTQTPRYLIKTRGQQVTLSCSPISGHRSVSWYQQTPGQGLQFLFEYFSETQRNKGNFPGRFSGRQFSNSRSEMNVSTLELGDSALYLCASSPLAGGPNNEQFFGPGTRLTVL.

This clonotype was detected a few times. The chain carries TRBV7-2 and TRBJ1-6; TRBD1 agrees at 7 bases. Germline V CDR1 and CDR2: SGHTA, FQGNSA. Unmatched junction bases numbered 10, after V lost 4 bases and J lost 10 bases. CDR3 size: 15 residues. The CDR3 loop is CASSWERGLGSPLHF. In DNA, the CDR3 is TGTGCCAGCAGCTGGGAGAGGGGGCTGGGCTCACCCCTCCACTTT.

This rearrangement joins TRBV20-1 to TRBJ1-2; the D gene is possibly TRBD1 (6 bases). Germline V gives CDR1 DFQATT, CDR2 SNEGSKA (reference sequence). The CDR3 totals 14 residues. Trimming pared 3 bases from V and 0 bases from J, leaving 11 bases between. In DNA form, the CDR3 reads TGCAGTGCTAGTGCGGGGGGCTCTAACTATGGCTACACCTTC. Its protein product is CSASAGGSNYGYTF.

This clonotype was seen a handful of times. The CDR3 sequence: CASSGSLGGGLLSTDTQYF. The CDR3 bases are TGCGCCAGCAGCGGAAGTCTTGGCGGGGGGCTTTTGAGCACAGATACGCAGTATTTT. The chain carries TRBV5-1 and TRBJ2-3; 8 positions agree with TRBD2. With 4 bases clipped from V and 0 bases from J, the junction kept 16 bases outside the gene matches. CDR3 size: 19 residues. The V gene's germline CDR1 is SGHRS and CDR2 YFSETQ.

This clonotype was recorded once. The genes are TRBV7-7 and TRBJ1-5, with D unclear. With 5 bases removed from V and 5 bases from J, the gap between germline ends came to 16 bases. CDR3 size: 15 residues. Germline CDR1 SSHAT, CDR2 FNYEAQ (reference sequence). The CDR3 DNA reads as TGTGCCAGCAGCCGCCTAGACATGAATTATCAGCCCCAGCATTTT. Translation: CASSRLDMNYQPQHF.

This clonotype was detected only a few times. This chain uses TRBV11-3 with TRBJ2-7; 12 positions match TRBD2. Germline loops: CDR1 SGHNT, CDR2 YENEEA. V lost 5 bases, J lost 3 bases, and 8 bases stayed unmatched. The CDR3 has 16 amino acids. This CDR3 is CASSEGGLAGFYEQYF. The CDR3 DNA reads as TGTGCCAGCAGCGAAGGAGGACTAGCGGGGTTCTACGAGCAGTACTTC.

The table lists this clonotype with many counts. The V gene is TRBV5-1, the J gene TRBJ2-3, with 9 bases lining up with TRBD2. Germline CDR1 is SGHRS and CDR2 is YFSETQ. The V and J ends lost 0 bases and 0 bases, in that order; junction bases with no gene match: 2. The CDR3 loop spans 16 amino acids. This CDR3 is CASSLGLAASTDTQYF. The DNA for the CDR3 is TGCGCCAGCAGCTTGGGACTAGCGGCGAGCACAGATACGCAGTATTTT. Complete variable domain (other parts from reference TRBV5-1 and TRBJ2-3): KAGVTQTPRYLIKTRGQQVTLSCSPISGHRSVSWYQQTPGQGLQFLFEYFSETQRNKGNFPGRFSGRQFSNSRSEMNVSTLELGDSALYLCASSLGLAASTDTQYFGPGTRLTVL.

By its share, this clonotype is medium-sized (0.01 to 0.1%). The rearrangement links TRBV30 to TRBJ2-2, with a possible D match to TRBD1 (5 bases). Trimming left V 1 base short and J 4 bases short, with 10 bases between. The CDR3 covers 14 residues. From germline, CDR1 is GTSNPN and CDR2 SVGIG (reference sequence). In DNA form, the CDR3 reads TGTGCCTGGAGTGGGCAGGGATTCACCGGGGAGCTGTTTTTT. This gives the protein CAWSGQGFTGELFF. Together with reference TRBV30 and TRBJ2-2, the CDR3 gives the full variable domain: SQTIHQWPATLVQPVGSPLSLECTVEGTSNPNLYWYRQAAGRGLQLLFYSVGIGQISSEVPQNLSASRPQDRQFILSSKKLLLSDSGFYLCAWSGQGFTGELFFGEGSRLTVL.

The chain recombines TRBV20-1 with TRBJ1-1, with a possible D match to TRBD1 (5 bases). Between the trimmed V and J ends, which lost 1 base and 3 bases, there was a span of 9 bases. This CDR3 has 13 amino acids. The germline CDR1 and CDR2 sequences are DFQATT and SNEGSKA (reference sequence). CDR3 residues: CSARGIRDTEAFF. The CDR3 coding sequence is TGCAGTGCTAGAGGTATCAGGGACACTGAAGCTTTCTTT.

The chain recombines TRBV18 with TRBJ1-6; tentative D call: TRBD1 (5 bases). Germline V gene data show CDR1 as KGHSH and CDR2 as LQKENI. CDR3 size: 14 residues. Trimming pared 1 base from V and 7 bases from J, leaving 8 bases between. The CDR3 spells CASSPQGPNSPLHF. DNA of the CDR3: TGTGCCAGCTCACCACAGGGACCAAATTCACCCCTCCACTTT.

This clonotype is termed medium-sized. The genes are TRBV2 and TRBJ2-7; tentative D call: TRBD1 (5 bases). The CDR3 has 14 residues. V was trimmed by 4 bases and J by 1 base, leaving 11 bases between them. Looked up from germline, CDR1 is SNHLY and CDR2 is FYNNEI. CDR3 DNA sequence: TGTGCCAGCAGTGTTGGAACAGGATCCTACGAGCAGTACTTC. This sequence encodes CASSVGTGSYEQYF.

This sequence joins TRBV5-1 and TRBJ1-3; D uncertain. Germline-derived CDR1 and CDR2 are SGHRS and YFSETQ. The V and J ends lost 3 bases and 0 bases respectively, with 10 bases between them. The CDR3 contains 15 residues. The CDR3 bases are TGCGCCAGCAGCTCGTCGTCTTTCTCTGGAAACACCATATATTTT. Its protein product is CASSSSSFSGNTIYF. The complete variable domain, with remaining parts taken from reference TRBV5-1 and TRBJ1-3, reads KAGVTQTPRYLIKTRGQQVTLSCSPISGHRSVSWYQQTPGQGLQFLFEYFSETQRNKGNFPGRFSGRQFSNSRSEMNVSTLELGDSALYLCASSSSSFSGNTIYFGEGSWLTVV.

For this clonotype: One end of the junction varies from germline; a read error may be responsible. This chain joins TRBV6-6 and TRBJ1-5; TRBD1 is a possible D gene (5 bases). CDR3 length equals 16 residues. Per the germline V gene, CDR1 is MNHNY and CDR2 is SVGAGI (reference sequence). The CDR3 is CTSSDPIGTGNQPQHF. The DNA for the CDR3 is TGTACCAGCAGCGATCCTATCGGGACGGGCAATCAGCCCCAGCATTTT.

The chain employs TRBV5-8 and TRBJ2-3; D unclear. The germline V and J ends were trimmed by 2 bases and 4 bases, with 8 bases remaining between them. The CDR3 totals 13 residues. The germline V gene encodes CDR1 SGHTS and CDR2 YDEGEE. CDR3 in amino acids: CASSFDRADTQYF. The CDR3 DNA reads TGTGCCAGCAGCTTTGATCGGGCAGATACGCAGTATTTT.

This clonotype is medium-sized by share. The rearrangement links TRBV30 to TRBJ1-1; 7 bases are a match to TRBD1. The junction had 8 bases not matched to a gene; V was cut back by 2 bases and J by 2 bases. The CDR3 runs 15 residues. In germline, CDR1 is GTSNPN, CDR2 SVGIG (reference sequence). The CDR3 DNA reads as TGTGCCTGGAGTTCCGACAGGGTAGGAAACACTGAAGCTTTCTTT. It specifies CAWSSDRVGNTEAFF.

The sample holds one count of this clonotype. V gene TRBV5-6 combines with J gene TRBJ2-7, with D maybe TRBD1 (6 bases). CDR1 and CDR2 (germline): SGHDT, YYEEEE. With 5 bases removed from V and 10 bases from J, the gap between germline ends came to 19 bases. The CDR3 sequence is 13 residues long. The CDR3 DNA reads TGTGCCAGCAGTTGGGGTAGGGGGTCGGGTCAGTACTTC. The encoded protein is CASSWGRGSGQYF.